This T cell receptor beta chain was sequenced during a study of blood T cell repertoires in COVID-19. Study information: Samples taken during acute and convalescent COVID-19 were collected in the United States, Italy and Spain. PBMCs, B-cell-depleted T cells, or T cells provided the cDNA or gDNA that made up the material.

As handled by the study authors: Nucleated cell number was recorded as an estimate derived from reference gene primer amplification. Profiled with immunoSEQ multiplex PCR; TCRdb holds only in-frame clones, not every one. Clone size and V and J calls were adopted from that table, with D and trimming inferred from the DNA. Counted here are some 350,000 clones, roughly nine tenths occurring once; the ten biggest clones make up roughly 1%. With V trimmed by 6 bases and J by 9 bases, 9 bases remained unmatched. CDR3 size: 15 residues. The V gene's germline CDR1 is SSHAT and CDR2 FNYEAQ (reference sequence). Cohort 3 donors counted as recovered after two negative PCRs, clearance, or resolved symptoms.

The TCR sequence derives from a man between 18 and 29 years old who had recovered from COVID-19. The sequenced material came from PBMCs or T cells enriched from blood (not recorded which). The V call is TRBV7-7, the J call TRBJ2-2; 11 bases line up with TRBD2. The CDR3 region is CASSEGTSGFRELFF. CDR3 in DNA: TGTGCCAGCAGTGAAGGGACTAGCGGTTTCAGGGAGCTGTTTTTT. The complete variable domain, with remaining parts taken from reference TRBV7-7 and TRBJ2-2, reads GAGVSQSPRYKVTKRGQDVTLRCDPISSHATLYWYQQALGQGPEFLTYFNYEAQPDKSGLPSDRFSAERPEGSISTLTIQRTEQRDSAMYRCASSEGTSGFRELFFGEGSRLTVL.